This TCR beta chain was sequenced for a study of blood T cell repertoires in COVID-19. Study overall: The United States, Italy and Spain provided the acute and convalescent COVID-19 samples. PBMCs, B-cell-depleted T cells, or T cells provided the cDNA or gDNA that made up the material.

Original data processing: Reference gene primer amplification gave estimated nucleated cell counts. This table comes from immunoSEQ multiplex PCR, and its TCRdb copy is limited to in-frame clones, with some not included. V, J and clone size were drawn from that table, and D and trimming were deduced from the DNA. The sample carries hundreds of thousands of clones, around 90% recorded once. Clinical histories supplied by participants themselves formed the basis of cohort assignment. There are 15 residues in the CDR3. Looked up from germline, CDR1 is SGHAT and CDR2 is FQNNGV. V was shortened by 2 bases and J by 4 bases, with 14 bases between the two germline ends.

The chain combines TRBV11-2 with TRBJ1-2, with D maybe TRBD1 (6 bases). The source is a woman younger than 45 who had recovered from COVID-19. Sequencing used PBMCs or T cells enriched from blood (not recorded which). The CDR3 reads CASSLSDRNSYGYTF. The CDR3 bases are TGTGCCAGCAGCTTATCGGACAGAAACTCCTATGGCTACACCTTC. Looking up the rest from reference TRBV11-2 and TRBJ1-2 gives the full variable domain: EAGVAQSPRYKIIEKRQSVAFWCNPISGHATLYWYQQILGQGPKLLIQFQNNGVVDDSQLPKDRFSAERLKGVDSTLKIQPAKLEDSAVYLCASSLSDRNSYGYTFGSGTRLTVV.